Detailed here is one T cell receptor (beta chain). This receptor's antigen is unknown. Qualities for individual bases were not recorded, and no much larger clone is one base off. Library preparation used RACE. Sequencing used a NextSeq 500. During library preparation, unique molecular identifiers were attached to individual cDNA molecules so that TCRs could be counted quantitatively and reproducibly. Each blood RNA sample was used to sequence both TCR alpha and TCR beta chains. The authors processed their data as follows. Samples had a median of roughly 100,000 TCRs, with a range from roughly 23,224 to 700,000. V, J and CDR3 annotation of the TCR reads was performed with the Decombinator software suite. For the PS versus PT1 abundance plots, all samples were subsampled to the same number of TCRs (28,000). Expanded TCRs were defined as absent before sensitization and observed at least eight times at the 2-week time point. Using fastp at Q25 and MiXCR, TCRdb reprocessed the public reads and kept productive beta chains. Rows merge per CDR3 protein into single entries with the most common DNA and genes. TCRdb's processing, not the authors' own work, is the source of the V and J calls. The sample table records some 90,000 distinct CDR3 sequences; over 6.5% of these occur just once. The top ten clones comprise 2% to 3% of the sample.

Per the publication, the time point label means: pre-sensitization, week 0. Per the publication, the treatment or condition label means: therapeutic diphenylcyclopropenone sensitization with weekly scalp DPC. Blood at each patch-test visit was drawn before the patch test was applied. Eligible patients were aged 18 to 70, diagnosed with alopecia, deemed suitable for DPC therapy, and excluded if pregnant. Total RNA was isolated from unfractionated whole blood collected in Tempus Blood RNA tubes. The data were taken from a study of human T cells and chemical hapten exposure (dated by TCRdb to the early 2020s). For the study in its entirety: For sensitization, 2% DPC in acetone was applied to a 2 cm by 2 cm area of upper inner arm skin. Throughout the study period of around 24 weeks, patients also received therapeutic DPC doses to the scalp every week. Patch tests used Finn chambers with 0.01% DPC on the upper back, scored after 6 days by International Contact Dermatitis Research Group standards. The patient cohort, mostly female, included alopecia areata with under or over 50% scalp involvement, alopecia totalis and alopecia universalis. Libraries were combined into a pool for sequencing, and differences in TCR yield between samples came mainly from small differences in library volumes within the pool. This study followed changes in the peripheral blood TCR repertoire in vivo during primary and secondary sensitization of alopecia patients to the hapten diphenylcyclopropenone (DPC). Blood was sampled from patients pre-sensitization (week 0) and at 2, 6 and about 24 weeks after DPC sensitization. For TCR sequencing, blood came from some 31 alopecia patients at anywhere from one to four time points (pre-sensitization, 2, 6 and 24 weeks). Overall study results and their limits: Because every patient had alopecia, a presumed autoimmune disease, the patients' immune response might differ from that of healthy individuals. Expanded TCRs formed significantly more large CDR3 similarity clusters than pre-sensitization or healthy control sets, consistent with antigen-driven responses. After repeated subsampling, the strength of the expansion versus patch-test correlation and the threshold at which it became significant changed. Patch test score was positively correlated with the number of PT1 expanded TCRs, with significance at thresholds 8, 16 and 32 but not at 4. No change with DPC sensitization was found in the number of TCRs above 1 in 1000 frequency, and no evidence of global repertoire structure alterations was found.

V drops 1 base and J drops 7 bases, leaving 7 bases in between. The germline V gene specifies ENHRY as CDR1 and SYGVKD as CDR2. The CDR3 sequence holds 12 residues, the cysteine and phenylalanine included. CDR3 DNA only is kept here, 36 bases in frame from base 1. Sequencing was performed on whole blood, taken in connection with sensitization to the hapten diphenylcyclopropenone (DPC). This receptor was identified in a man aged 40-50 years with alopecia areata. Some clones in this sample may be carry-over from other donors' samples. The sequence links TRBV10-3 to TRBJ1-1, with TRBD1 perhaps the D gene, on 6 matching bases. Here the CDR3 is given as CAISEYRDEAFF. The DNA sequence reads TGTGCCATCAGTGAGTACAGGGATGAAGCTTTCTTT.